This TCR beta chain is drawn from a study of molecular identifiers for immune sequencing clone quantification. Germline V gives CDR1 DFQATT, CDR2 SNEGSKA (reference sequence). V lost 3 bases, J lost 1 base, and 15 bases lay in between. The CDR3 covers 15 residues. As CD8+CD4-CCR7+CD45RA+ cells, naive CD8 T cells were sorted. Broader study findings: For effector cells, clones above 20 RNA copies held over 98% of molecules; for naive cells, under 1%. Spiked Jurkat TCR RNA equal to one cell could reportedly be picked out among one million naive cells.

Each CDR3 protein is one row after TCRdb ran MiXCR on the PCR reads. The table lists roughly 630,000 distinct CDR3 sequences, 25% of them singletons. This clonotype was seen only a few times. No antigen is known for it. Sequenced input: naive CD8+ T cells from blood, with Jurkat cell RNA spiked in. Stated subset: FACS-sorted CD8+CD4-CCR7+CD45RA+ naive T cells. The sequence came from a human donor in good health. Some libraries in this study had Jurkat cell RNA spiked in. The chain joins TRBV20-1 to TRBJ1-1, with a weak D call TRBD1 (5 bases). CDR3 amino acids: CSARTLYGGNTEAFF. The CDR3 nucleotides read TGCAGTGCTAGGACCCTTTATGGGGGGAACACTGAAGCTTTCTTT.